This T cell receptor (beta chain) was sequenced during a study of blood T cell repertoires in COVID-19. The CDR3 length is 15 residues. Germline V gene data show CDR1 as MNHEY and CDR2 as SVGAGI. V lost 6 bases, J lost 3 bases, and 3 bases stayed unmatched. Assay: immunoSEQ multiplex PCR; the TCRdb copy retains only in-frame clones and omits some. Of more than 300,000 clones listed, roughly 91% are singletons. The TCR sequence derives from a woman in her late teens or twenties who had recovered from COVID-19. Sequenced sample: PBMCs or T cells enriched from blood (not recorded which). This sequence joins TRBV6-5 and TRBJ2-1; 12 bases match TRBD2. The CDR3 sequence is CASSLTSGGYNEQFF. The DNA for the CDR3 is TGTGCCAGCAGCTTGACTAGCGGGGGCTACAATGAGCAGTTCTTC.